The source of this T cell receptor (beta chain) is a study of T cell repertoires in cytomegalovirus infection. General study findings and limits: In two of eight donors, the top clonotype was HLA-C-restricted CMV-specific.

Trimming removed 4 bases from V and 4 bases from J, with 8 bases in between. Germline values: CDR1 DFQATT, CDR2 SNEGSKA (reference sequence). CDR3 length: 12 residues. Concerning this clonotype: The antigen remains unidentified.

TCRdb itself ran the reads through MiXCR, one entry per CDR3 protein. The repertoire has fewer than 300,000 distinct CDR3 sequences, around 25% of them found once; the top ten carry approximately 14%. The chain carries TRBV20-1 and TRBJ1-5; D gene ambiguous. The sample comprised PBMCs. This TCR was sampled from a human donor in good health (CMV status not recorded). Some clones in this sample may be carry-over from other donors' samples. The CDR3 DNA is TGCAGTGCTAATCAGGCAAATCAGCCCCAGCATTTT. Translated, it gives CSANQANQPQHF.